This T cell receptor beta chain was sequenced in a study of cytomegalovirus exposure and HLA in healthy donors. Study summary: Genetic ancestry analysis placed around four fifths of the 410 or so donors that were genotyped in the Caucasian-associated cluster.

It was with 60 Vbeta and 13 Jbeta primers that the PCR ran. Clones were read by immunoSEQ multiplex PCR, and TCRdb kept only the in-frame ones, dropping some. This table has about 160,000 clones, 80% to 90% appearing once. The CDR3 totals 14 residues. Germline loops: CDR1 MDHEN, CDR2 SYDVKM. V was trimmed by 4 bases and J by 7 bases, leaving 17 bases between them. This clone was seen only once. Its matching antigen is unknown. Regarding the study as a whole: The authors confirmed in vitro that a few CMV-associated chains were specific for CMV antigens. The authors later found most CMV-associated TCR beta chains appeared HLA-restricted.

The sequence derives from a woman between 18 and 29 years old in good health and CMV-seronegative. The sample comprised PBMCs. The chain carries TRBV28 and TRBJ2-7; D might be TRBD2 (6 bases). The CDR3 nucleotides are TGTGCCAGCAGTTCGACAGTCCGGGGGAATGAGCAGTACTTC. This codes for CASSSTVRGNEQYF.